This entry describes one T cell receptor (beta chain). As yet, its antigen is unknown. The data were obtained in a study of identifying expanded T cells in peripheral blood. Measured with immunoSEQ multiplex PCR; TCRdb has only the in-frame clones, and not every one. The sample includes more than 50,000 clones, approximately 80% of them seen just once. Study outcomes and limitations: Roughly two-week clone count variance significantly increased as total template count grew. Over approximately two and four weeks, about 17 and 20 clones changed, versus more than 1 between replicates.

The sequence derives from a person aged 18-70 years in good health. Sequencing used blood.

Here the CDR3 DNA reads TGTGCCAGTAATAAGCAGGGGGCAGGAAAACTGTTTTTT. Amino acid sequence: CASNKQGAGKLFF. The chain has TRBV19 and TRBJ1-4, with TRBD1 matching over 8 bases. The CDR3 has 13 amino acids. Per the germline V gene, CDR1 is LNHDA and CDR2 is SQIVND (reference sequence). The trim removed 7 bases at V and 10 bases at J, leaving 8 bases unmatched.